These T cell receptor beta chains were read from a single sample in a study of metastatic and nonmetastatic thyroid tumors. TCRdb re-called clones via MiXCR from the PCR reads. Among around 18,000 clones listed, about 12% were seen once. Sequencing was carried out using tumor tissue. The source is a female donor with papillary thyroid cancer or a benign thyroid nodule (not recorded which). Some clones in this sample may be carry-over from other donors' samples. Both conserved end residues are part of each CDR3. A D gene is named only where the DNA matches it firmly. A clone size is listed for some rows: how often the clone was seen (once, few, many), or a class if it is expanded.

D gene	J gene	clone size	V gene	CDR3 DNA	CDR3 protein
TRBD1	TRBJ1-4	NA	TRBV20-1	TGCAGTGCTAGGAGGGGGCAAGAAAAACTGTTTTTT	CSARRGQEKLFF
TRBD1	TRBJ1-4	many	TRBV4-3	TGCGCCAGCAGCCTAAGGGGGCTTGGTGAAAAACTGTTTTTT	CASSLRGLGEKLFF
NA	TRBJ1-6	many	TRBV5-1	TGCGCCAGCAGCTCGGGGTGGGCGAATTCACCCCTCCACTTT	CASSSGWANSPLHF
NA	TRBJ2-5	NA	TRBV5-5	TGTGCCAGCAGCTTGGATGCTGGGATGGGGAAGACCCAGTACTTC	CASSLDAGMGKTQYF
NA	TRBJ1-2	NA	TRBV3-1	TGTGCCAGCAGCCAAAGACAGGCGGGGGGCTACACCTTC	CASSQRQAGGYTF
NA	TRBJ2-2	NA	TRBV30	TGTGCCTGGAGTCCCCGGGGCAGCCTGAACACCGGGGAGCTGTTTTTT	CAWSPRGSLNTGELFF
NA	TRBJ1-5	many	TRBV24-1	TGTGCCACCAGTGATTATGCCAATCAGCCCCAGCATTTT	CATSDYANQPQHF
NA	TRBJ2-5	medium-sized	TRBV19	TGTGCCAGTAGTATGAAGGGGGGCGCCTACCAAGAGACCCAGTACTTC	CASSMKGGAYQETQYF
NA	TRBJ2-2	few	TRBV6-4	TGTGCCAGCAGTGCGTCGGTAGAGGTCGGGGAGCTGTTTTTT	CASSASVEVGELFF
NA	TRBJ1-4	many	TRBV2	TGTGCCAGCAGGGAAACAGGGCAACCGGGGGAAAAACTGTTTTTT	CASRETGQPGEKLFF
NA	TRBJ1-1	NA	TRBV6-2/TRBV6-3	TGTGCCAGCAGTTACACACTGGGGTTGGTGAACACTGAAGCTTTCTTT	CASSYTLGLVNTEAFF
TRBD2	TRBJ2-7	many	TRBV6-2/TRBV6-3	TGTGCCAGCAGACCCGCTAGCGGGAGCTACGAGCAGTACTTC	CASRPASGSYEQYF
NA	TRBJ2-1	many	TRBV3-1	TGTGCCAGCAGCCAAGACGTCGGCCTAGAGCAGTTCTTC	CASSQDVGLEQFF
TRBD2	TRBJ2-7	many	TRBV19	TGTGCCAGTAGACAAACTAGCGGCCAGCCCTACGAGCAGTACTTC	CASRQTSGQPYEQYF
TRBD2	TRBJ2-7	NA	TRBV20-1	TGCAGTGCTAGAGAAACTAGCGGGAGGGTTCCGTACTTC	CSARETSGRVPYF
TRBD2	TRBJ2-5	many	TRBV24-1	TGTGCCACCAGTGATTTCAGCGGGGGTGGAGAGACCCAGTACTTC	CATSDFSGGGETQYF
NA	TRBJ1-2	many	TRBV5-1	TGCGCCAGCAGCTTGGGTGGATATGGCTACACCTTC	CASSLGGYGYTF
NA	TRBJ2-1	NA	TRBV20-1	TGCAGTGCTAGAACGGGATCCTACAATGAGCAGTTCTTC	CSARTGSYNEQFF
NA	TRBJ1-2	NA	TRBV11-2	TGTGCCAGCAGCCTTAGCAGGTTTGGCTACACCTTC	CASSLSRFGYTF
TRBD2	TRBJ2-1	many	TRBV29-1	TGCAGCGTGCCGGGACTAGCGGCGAATGAGCAGTTCTTC	CSVPGLAANEQFF
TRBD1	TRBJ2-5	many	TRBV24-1	TGTGCCACCAGTGATCCCGGGACAGGGGGCGAGGAGACCCAGTACTTC	CATSDPGTGGEETQYF
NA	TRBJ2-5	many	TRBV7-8	TGTGCCAGCAGCTACCGACAGTTCCAAGAGACCCAGTACTTC	CASSYRQFQETQYF
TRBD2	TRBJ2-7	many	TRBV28	TGTGCCAGCGGACTAGCGGGAGTCCACGAGCAGTACTTC	CASGLAGVHEQYF
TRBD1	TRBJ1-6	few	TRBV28	TGTGCCAGCCGGGACCACCAGGGGGGTTCTTCACCCCTCCACTTT	CASRDHQGGSSPLHF
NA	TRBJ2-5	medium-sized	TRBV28	TGTGCCAGCAGTTTACGGGGCGGACCCCCCCGGGGGGAGACCCAGTACTTC	CASSLRGGPPRGETQYF
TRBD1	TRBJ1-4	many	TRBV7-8	TGTGCCAGCAGCCTTCAGGGGGCTCCAACTAATGAAAAACTGTTTTTT	CASSLQGAPTNEKLFF
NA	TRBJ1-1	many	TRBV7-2	TGTGCCAGCAGCTTAGGGATGAACACTGAAGCTTTCTTT	CASSLGMNTEAFF
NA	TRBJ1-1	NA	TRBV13	TGTGCCAGCAGCATCACCGGCCGGGGGGAGGCTGAAGCTTTCTTT	CASSITGRGEAEAFF
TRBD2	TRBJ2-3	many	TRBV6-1	TGTGCCAGCAGTGAGGAAGCGGGGGGAACAGATACGCAGTATTTT	CASSEEAGGTDTQYF
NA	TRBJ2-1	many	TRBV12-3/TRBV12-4	TGTGCCAGCAGTTTCACTAGGGCACATGAGCAGTTCTTC	CASSFTRAHEQFF
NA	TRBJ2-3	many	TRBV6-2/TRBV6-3	TGTGCCAGCAGTTACTCGTTCTCCAAGACAGATACGCAGTATTTT	CASSYSFSKTDTQYF
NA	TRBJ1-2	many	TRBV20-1	TGCAGTGCTGGACAATATGGCTACACCTTC	CSAGQYGYTF
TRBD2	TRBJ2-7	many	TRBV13	TGTGCCAGCAGCCCTAGCGGAGGCCCTTACGAGCAGTACTTC	CASSPSGGPYEQYF
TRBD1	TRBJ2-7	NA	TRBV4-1	TGCGCCAGCAGCGAGAGATGGCACAGGGGCGCCTACGAGCAGTACTTC	CASSERWHRGAYEQYF
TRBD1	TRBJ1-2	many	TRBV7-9	TGTGCCAGCAGCTCGGGGACAGGAAGAGCAAGGAGGGACTATGGCTACACCTTC	CASSSGTGRARRDYGYTF
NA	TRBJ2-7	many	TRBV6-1	TGTGCCAGCAGTGGAACAGGACTCCCCAACGACGAGCAGTACTTC	CASSGTGLPNDEQYF
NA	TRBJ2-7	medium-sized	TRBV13	TGTGCCAGCAGCCCCCGGACAAGCTACGAGCAGTACTTC	CASSPRTSYEQYF
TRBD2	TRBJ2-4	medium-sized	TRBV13	TGTGCCAGCAGCTTAGTGCGGGGGGGCGTTCGAGGAAACATTCAGTACTTC	CASSLVRGGVRGNIQYF
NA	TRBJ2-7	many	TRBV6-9	TGCGCCAGCCCTGGCGGGAACTCCTACGAGCAGTACTTC	CASPGGNSYEQYF
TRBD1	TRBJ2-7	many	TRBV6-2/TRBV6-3	TGTGCCAGCAGTCAACCGACAGGGGCCCACAAAAACTCCTACGAGCAGTACTTC	CASSQPTGAHKNSYEQYF
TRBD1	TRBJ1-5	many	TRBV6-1	TGTGCCAGCAGGGACAGGGTTAATCAGCCCCAGCATTTT	CASRDRVNQPQHF
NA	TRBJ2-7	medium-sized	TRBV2	TGTGCCAGCACTGTCGGGTACGAGCAGTACTTC	CASTVGYEQYF
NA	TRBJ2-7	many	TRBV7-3	TGTGCCAGCAGCTTAAAGGGCAGGGAAGGTCCCTACGAGCAGTACTTC	CASSLKGREGPYEQYF
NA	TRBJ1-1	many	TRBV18	TGTGCCAGCTCACCCGTAATGAACACTGAAGCTTTCTTT	CASSPVMNTEAFF
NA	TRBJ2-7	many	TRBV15	TGTGCCACCAGCAAGTATGTTGAAGGCGAGCAGTACTTC	CATSKYVEGEQYF
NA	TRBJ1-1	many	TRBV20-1	TGCAGTGCTAGAGATGACAGGAACACTGAAGCTTTCTTT	CSARDDRNTEAFF
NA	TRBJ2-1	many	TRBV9	TGTGCCAGCAGCCGATACAATGAGCAGTTCTTC	CASSRYNEQFF
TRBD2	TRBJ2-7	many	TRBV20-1	TGCAGTGCTGGCCGTAGCGGGGGGGCCACCGAGCAGTACTTC	CSAGRSGGATEQYF